The entry below describes one T cell receptor (beta chain). Its target is unknown. The CDR3 extends over 13 amino acids. The V end was cut by 9 bases, the J end by 0 bases, with 9 bases between. Germline lookup yields CDR1 MNHNY and CDR2 SVGAGI (reference sequence). These data come from a study of CD8 T cells in ankylosing spondylitis. Points from the study as a whole: Disease-linked clones bore a CD8+ phenotype and were relatively rare in peripheral blood. The study looked at matched synovial fluid samples from ankylosing spondylitis patients. Disease-linked clones were reported to be significantly enriched there.

Generation of TCR beta libraries employed quantitative 5'-RACE incorporating molecular barcodes. TCRdb re-analysed the 5' RACE reads in MiXCR, keeping a single row per CDR3 protein. The sample contains around 340,000 distinct CDR3 sequences, roughly 14% of which appear only once. The receptor comes from a male donor with ankylosing spondylitis or in good health (not recorded which). The sequenced sample was blood, either unsorted or a sorted T cell fraction (not recorded which). The chain combines TRBV6-6 with TRBJ1-3; the D is unclear. The CDR3 bases are TGTGCCAGTGGGGAGAGCTCTGGAAACACCATATATTTT. It codes for CASGESSGNTIYF.